This T cell receptor (beta chain) was observed in a study of beta chain features in type 1 diabetes. Overall study: What patients shared with healthy donors was a similar profile of age, gender and cell yields. Study observations and caveats: Across all four CD4+ subsets, people with type 1 diabetes showed modestly shorter TCRB CDR3s.

The isolated RNA, all of it, was reverse transcribed, so expressed TCRB transcripts were what got sequenced. About 3.6 million reads per sample on average were obtained from naive, central memory and regulatory T cell samples. Produced via immunoSEQ multiplex PCR; TCRdb's table is partial and in-frame only. The sample includes hundreds of thousands of clones, around 15% of them seen just once. This CDR3 comprises 15 residues. Germline CDR1 LGHNA, CDR2 YSLEER. V lost 3 bases and J lost 4, with 16 bases in between. This clone has just a few counts. Its cognate antigen is unknown. The clonotype comes from a man aged 30 to 39 with type 1 diabetes. This chain links TRBV4-3 with TRBJ2-7; TRBD1 might be the D (5 bases). The sequencing input was naive CD4+ T cells from blood. This CDR3 reads CASSQGRLPWYEQYF. DNA of the CDR3: TGCGCCAGCAGCCAGGGGCGACTCCCATGGTACGAGCAGTACTTC.